The rows below give T cell receptor beta chains drawn from one sample of a study of technical replicates of blood from several donors. Only in-frame clones appear in the TCRdb table, and some are missing; sequencing was by immunoSEQ multiplex PCR. In the table there are under 95,000 clones, around 94% of which are singletons. Sequences were obtained from T cells isolated from PBMCs. These TCRs come from a human donor in good health. Each CDR3 is given with its conserved first and last residue. The order of the fields is clone size, D gene, V gene, J gene, CDR3 protein, CDR3 DNA. A D gene is named only where the DNA matches it firmly. The size of a clone is reported for some rows only, either as once, few or many, or as a class for expanded clones.

.	.	TRBV28	TRBJ2-5	CASSSYVKETQYF	TGTGCCAGCAGTTCCTATGTAAAAGAGACCCAGTACTTC
once	.	TRBV11-2	TRBJ1-1	CASSLGGGNTEAFF	TGTGCCAGCAGCTTGGGAGGCGGGAACACTGAAGCTTTCTTT
.	TRBD2	TRBV11-2	TRBJ2-3	CASILGGLAGTDTQYF	TGTGCCAGCATCCTAGGGGGACTAGCGGGCACAGATACGCAGTATTTT
.	TRBD1	TRBV4-2	TRBJ2-7	CASSLLSTGQAYEQYF	TGTGCCAGCAGCCTCCTGTCCACGGGACAGGCCTACGAGCAGTACTTC
.	.	TRBV12-5	TRBJ1-5	CASGLAGYQPQHF	TGTGCTAGTGGTTTGGCCGGGTACCAGCCCCAGCATTTT
.	TRBD1	TRBV27	TRBJ1-4	CASSFTGTGSWDEKLFF	TGTGCCAGCAGTTTTACTGGGACAGGGTCATGGGATGAAAAACTGTTTTTT
.	TRBD2	TRBV4-2	TRBJ2-7	CASSQDGTRNYEQYF	TGTGCCAGCAGCCAAGACGGGACTAGGAACTACGAGCAGTACTTC
.	TRBD1	TRBV29-1	TRBJ2-3	CSVGRDRVTDTQYF	TGCAGCGTTGGCCGGGACAGGGTAACAGATACGCAGTATTTT
.	.	TRBV19	TRBJ1-1	CASSINHRDKAFF	TGTGCCAGTAGTATAAACCACCGGGATAAAGCTTTCTTT
.	.	TRBV15	TRBJ1-3	CATSRLGSGNTIYF	TGTGCCACCAGCAGACTAGGCTCCGGAAACACCATATATTTT
.	.	TRBV5-1	TRBJ1-2	CASSLGHLGTPYGYTF	TGCGCCAGCAGCTTGGGGCATTTAGGGACACCCTATGGCTACACCTTC
.	.	TRBV9	TRBJ1-3	CASSDIWTNGNTIYF	TGTGCCAGCAGCGATATCTGGACTAATGGAAACACCATATATTTT
.	.	TRBV27	TRBJ2-7	CASSLIRGKSVEQYF	TGTGCCAGCAGTTTAATTAGGGGGAAGAGCGTCGAGCAGTACTTC
.	TRBD1	TRBV9	TRBJ1-4	CASSVGQGSEKLFF	TGTGCCAGCAGCGTAGGACAGGGGAGTGAAAAACTGTTTTTT
.	.	TRBV7-9	TRBJ2-3	CASSSGRYSTDTQYF	TGTGCCAGCAGCTCTGGGCGTTATAGCACAGATACGCAGTATTTT
few	.	TRBV7-9	TRBJ1-5	CASSLCGSFYSNQPQHF	TGTGCCAGCAGCTTATGCGGATCCTTCTATAGCAATCAGCCCCAGCATTTT
.	TRBD1	TRBV5-1	TRBJ2-1	CASSTGQGVHNEQFF	TGCGCCAGCAGCACGGGACAGGGAGTACACAATGAGCAGTTCTTC
once	.	TRBV27	TRBJ1-2	CASRPRGTLTQYGYTF	TGTGCCAGCAGGCCTAGGGGAACCCTAACCCAGTATGGCTACACCTTC
.	TRBD2	TRBV28	TRBJ2-1	CASSTGRPIYNEQFF	TGTGCCAGCAGCACCGGGAGGCCTATCTACAATGAGCAGTTCTTC
.	TRBD2	TRBV7-9	TRBJ2-1	CASRPGLASYNEQFF	TGTGCCAGCAGACCCGGACTAGCCTCCTACAATGAGCAGTTCTTC
.	.	TRBV7-9	TRBJ1-1	CASSSRGEAFF	TGTGCCAGCAGCTCCCGGGGTGAAGCTTTCTTT
once	.	TRBV10-3	TRBJ2-7	CAISEEGTRSYEQYF	TGTGCCATCAGTGAAGAGGGAACTAGGAGCTACGAGCAGTACTTC
once	.	TRBV7-6	TRBJ2-7	CASSLESVSYEQYF	TGTGCCAGCAGCTTAGAATCGGTGTCCTACGAGCAGTACTTC
.	TRBD2	TRBV4-2	TRBJ2-7	CASSHEVSGTSGSYEQYF	TGTGCCAGCAGCCACGAAGTATCCGGGACTAGCGGGAGCTACGAGCAGTACTTC
.	TRBD2	TRBV7-2	TRBJ2-3	CASSPGAGTSPHTQYF	TGTGCCAGCAGCCCAGGGGCCGGGACTAGCCCACATACGCAGTATTTT
.	.	TRBV6-5	TRBJ2-1	CASSYSRGSSYNEQFF	TGTGCCAGCAGTTACTCAAGGGGTAGCTCCTACAATGAGCAGTTCTTC
.	.	TRBV14	TRBJ2-1	CASSQDPAGYSNEQFF	TGTGCCAGCAGCCAAGATCCGGCAGGGTACAGCAATGAGCAGTTCTTC
.	.	TRBV5-1	TRBJ2-3	CASSLAQSKDTQYF	TGCGCCAGCAGCTTGGCCCAGTCGAAAGATACGCAGTATTTT
.	TRBD2	TRBV19	TRBJ2-1	CASSIVGGGANNEQFF	TGTGCCAGTAGTATAGTCGGCGGGGGGGCTAACAATGAGCAGTTCTTC
.	.	TRBV7-9	TRBJ1-6	CASSLGETGTPLHF	TGTGCCAGCAGCTTAGGTGAAACGGGAACACCCCTCCACTTT
.	TRBD2	TRBV7-3	TRBJ2-3	CASSLFPSGGGGTDTQYF	TGTGCCAGCAGCTTATTTCCTAGCGGGGGGGGTGGCACAGATACGCAGTATTTT
.	.	TRBV6-6	TRBJ1-5	CASSPRSGNQPQHF	TGTGCCAGCAGCCCCCGTTCGGGCAATCAGCCCCAGCATTTT
once	.	TRBV5-1	TRBJ2-7	CASSSTSHNHEQYF	TGCGCCAGCAGCTCTACTAGTCATAATCACGAGCAGTACTTC
.	.	TRBV5-4	TRBJ1-1	CASSPRDSYTEAFF	TGTGCCAGCAGCCCGCGCGACAGCTACACTGAAGCTTTCTTT
.	TRBD1	TRBV27	TRBJ2-7	CASSLWDRVGEQYF	TGTGCCAGCAGTCTCTGGGACAGGGTGGGGGAGCAGTACTTC
.	.	TRBV19	TRBJ2-7	CASSIGVSRSYEQYF	TGTGCCAGTAGTATAGGTGTTTCCAGGTCCTACGAGCAGTACTTC
.	TRBD1	TRBV25-1	TRBJ1-1	CASSEAGRGEFTEAFF	TGTGCCAGCAGTGAAGCTGGCAGGGGGGAATTCACTGAAGCTTTCTTT
.	.	TRBV28	TRBJ2-7	CASSSTNQGYEQYF	TGTGCCAGCAGTTCAACGAACCAGGGCTACGAGCAGTACTTC
.	TRBD1	TRBV19	TRBJ2-7	CASSAGQGPYEQYF	TGTGCCAGTAGTGCGGGACAGGGTCCCTACGAGCAGTACTTC
few	TRBD2	TRBV4-2	TRBJ2-1	CASSHSRGLAGVGDNEQFF	TGTGCCAGCAGCCATAGCCGCGGACTAGCGGGAGTGGGGGACAATGAGCAGTTCTTC
.	.	TRBV5-1	TRBJ2-6	CASSFYSGANVLTF	TGCGCCAGCAGCTTCTACTCTGGGGCCAACGTCCTGACTTTC
.	.	TRBV18	TRBJ1-1	CASSPLSGVTEAFF	TGTGCCAGCTCACCACTCTCAGGGGTCACTGAAGCTTTCTTT